The TCR beta chain under discussion was sequenced for a study of T-cell memory formation after mild COVID-19. Study-wide findings and caveats: Prior to infection, memory already included some responding clones, suggesting cross-reactive memory joined. While clones contracting from day 15 to 85 were balanced between CD4 and CD8, later expanders leaned CD4+.

One entry per CDR3 protein, called by TCRdb with MiXCR from the 5' RACE reads. The sample consists of fewer than 150,000 distinct CDR3 sequences, 14% to 15% of them appearing once. About this clonotype itself: Its antigen is undetermined.

V was trimmed by 4 bases and J by 2 bases, leaving 14 bases between them. CDR3 length: 15 residues. The sample consisted of PBMCs or a T cell subset sorted from them (not recorded which). The V and J genes are TRBV12-3 or TRBV12-4 and TRBJ1-2; D is unclear. The TCR originated in an adult woman who had mild COVID-19 (a few samples of this study predate the infection). Cell type and time point are not known. CDR3 loop: CASSSGVRLNYGYTF. DNA of the CDR3: TGTGCCAGCAGTTCGGGTGTACGTCTCAACTATGGCTACACCTTC.